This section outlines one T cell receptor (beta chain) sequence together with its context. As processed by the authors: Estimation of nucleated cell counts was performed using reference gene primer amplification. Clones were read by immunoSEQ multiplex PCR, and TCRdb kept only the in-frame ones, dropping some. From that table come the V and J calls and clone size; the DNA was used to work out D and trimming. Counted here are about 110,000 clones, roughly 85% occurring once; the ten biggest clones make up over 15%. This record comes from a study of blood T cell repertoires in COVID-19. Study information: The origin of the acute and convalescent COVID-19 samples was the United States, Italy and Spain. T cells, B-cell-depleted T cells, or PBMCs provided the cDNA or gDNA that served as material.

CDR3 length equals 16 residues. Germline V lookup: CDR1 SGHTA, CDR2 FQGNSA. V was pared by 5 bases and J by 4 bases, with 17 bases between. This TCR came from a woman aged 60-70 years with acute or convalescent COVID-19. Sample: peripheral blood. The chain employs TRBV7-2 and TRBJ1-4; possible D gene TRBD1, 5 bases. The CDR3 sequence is CASSRPVGTLNEKLFF. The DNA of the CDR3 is TGTGCCAGCAGCCGTCCGGTGGGGACTCTTAATGAAAAACTGTTTTTT. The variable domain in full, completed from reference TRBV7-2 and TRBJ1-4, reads GAGVSQSPSNKVTEKGKDVELRCDPISGHTALYWYRQSLGQGLEFLIYFQGNSAPDKSGLPSDRFSAERTGGSVSTLTIQRTQQEDSAVYLCASSRPVGTLNEKLFFGSGTQLSVL.